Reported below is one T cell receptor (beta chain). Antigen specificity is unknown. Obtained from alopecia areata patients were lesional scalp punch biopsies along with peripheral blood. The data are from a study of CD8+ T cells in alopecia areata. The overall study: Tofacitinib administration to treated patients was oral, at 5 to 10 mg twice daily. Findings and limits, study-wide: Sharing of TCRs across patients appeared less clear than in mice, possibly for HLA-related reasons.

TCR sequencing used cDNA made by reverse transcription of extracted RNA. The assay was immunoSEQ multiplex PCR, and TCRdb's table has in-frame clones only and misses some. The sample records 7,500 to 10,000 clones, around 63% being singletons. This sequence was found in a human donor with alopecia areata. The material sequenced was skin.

CDR3 sequence (DNA): TGTGCCAGCAGACCTGGACAGGCACCAGGGACCCAGTACTTC. Encoded protein: CASRPGQAPGTQYF. The V and J genes are TRBV28 and TRBJ2-5; TRBD1 aligns across 7 bases. Trimming removed 6 bases from V and 7 bases from J; junction bases left unmatched: 11. There are 14 residues in the CDR3. The germline V gene has CDR1 MDHEN and CDR2 SYDVKM.